The table lists the clone carrying this T cell receptor (beta chain) with a few counts. The antigen remains undetermined. The data are from a study of beta chain features in type 1 diabetes. General observations from the study: Type 1 diabetes patients had moderately but significantly shorter TCRB CDR3s in all four CD4+ subsets. The study found that naive, central memory and Treg TCRB repertoires appeared more similar in patients than in healthy donors.

There are 17 residues in the CDR3. V was trimmed by 1 base and J by 3 bases, leaving 18 bases between them. From germline, CDR1 is MNHNS and CDR2 SASEGT. Reverse transcribing all isolated RNA meant expressed TCRB transcripts were sequenced. Profiling relied on immunoSEQ multiplex PCR, and the TCRdb table lists in-frame clones only, not all of them. In the table there are about 710,000 clones, over 13% of which are singletons. The V and J genes are TRBV6-1 and TRBJ1-2; a weak D match, TRBD1 (5 bases). This receptor was identified in a man aged 18 to 30 with type 1 diabetes. The specimen was naive CD4+ T cells from blood. The CDR3 region has the DNA TGTGCCAGCAGTGAAGTGGGATCCCCCCTACAGGACTATGGCTACACCTTC. It encodes CASSEVGSPLQDYGYTF.